This TCR beta chain was documented in a study of Ad26.COV2.S vaccination and SARS-CoV-2 variants. Notes on the study in general: Total T cell responses may have been underestimated by the TCR breadth and depth analyses. Recipients given vaccine exceeded placebo recipients in spike-specific TCR breadth.

Comments on this clone: What it binds is unknown.

The length of the CDR3 is 13 residues. Germline CDR1 LGHNT, CDR2 FRNRAP. V was clipped by 5 bases and J by 0 bases, with 7 bases between them. Assay: immunoSEQ multiplex PCR; the TCRdb copy retains only in-frame clones and omits some. Counted here are around 250,000 clones, 80% to 90% occurring once; the ten biggest clones make up approximately 3.3%. As to treatment: over 15 received Ad26.COV2.S at low or high dose, single or two shots; 5 received placebo; per-sample allocation not given. Samples came from day 63 after the first vaccine or placebo injection. An adult of 18-55 years in Boston served as donor.

The receptor comes from a person aged 18-60 years who received the Ad26.COV2.S COVID-19 vaccine or a placebo. The source material was peripheral blood, sampled in a trial of Ad26.COV2.S vaccine versus placebo. The V and J genes are TRBV12-5 and TRBJ1-1, with D hard to call. Written as DNA, the CDR3 is TGTGCTAGTGGTCCTGACTTGAACACTGAAGCTTTCTTT. Translated, it gives CASGPDLNTEAFF.